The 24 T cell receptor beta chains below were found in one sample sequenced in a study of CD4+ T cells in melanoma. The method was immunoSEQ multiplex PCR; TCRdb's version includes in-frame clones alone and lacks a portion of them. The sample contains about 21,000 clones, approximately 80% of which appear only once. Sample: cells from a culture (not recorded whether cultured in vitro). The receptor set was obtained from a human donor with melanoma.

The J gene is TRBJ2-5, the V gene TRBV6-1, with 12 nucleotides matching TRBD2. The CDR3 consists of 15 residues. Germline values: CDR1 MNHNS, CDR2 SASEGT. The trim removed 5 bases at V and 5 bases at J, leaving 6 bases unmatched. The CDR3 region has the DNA TGTGCCAGCAGTAGGGGGACTAGCGGGCTGGAGACCCAGTACTTC. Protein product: CASSRGTSGLETQYF.

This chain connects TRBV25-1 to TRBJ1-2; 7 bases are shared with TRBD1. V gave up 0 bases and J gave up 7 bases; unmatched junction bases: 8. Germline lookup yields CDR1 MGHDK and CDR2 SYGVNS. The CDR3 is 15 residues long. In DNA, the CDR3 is TGTGCCAGCAGTGAATATAAAAGGGGGCGCGGTGGCTACACCTTC. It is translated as CASSEYKRGRGGYTF.

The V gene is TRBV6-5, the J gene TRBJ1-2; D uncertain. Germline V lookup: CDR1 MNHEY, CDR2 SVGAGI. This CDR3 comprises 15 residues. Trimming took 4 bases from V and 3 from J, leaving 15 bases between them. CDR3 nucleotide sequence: TGTGCCAGCAGTTCTCTTAGTCGGGTGGACTATGGCTACACCTTC. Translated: CASSSLSRVDYGYTF.

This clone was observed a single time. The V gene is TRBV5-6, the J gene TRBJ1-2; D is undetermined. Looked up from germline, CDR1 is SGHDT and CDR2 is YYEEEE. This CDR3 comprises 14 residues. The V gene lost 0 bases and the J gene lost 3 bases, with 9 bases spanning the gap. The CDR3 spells CASSLVIADYGYTF. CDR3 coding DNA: TGTGCCAGCAGCTTGGTGATAGCCGACTATGGCTACACCTTC. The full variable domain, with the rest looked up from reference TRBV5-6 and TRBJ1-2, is DAGVTQSPTHLIKTRGQQVTLRCSPKSGHDTVSWYQQALGQGPQFIFQYYEEEERQRGNFPDRFSGHQFPNYSSELNVNALLLGDSALYLCASSLVIADYGYTFGSGTRLTVV.

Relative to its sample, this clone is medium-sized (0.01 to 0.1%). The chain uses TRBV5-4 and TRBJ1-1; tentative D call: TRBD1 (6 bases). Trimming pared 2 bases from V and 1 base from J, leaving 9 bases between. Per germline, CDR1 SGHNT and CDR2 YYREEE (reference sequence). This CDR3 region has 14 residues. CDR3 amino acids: CASSLQGGNTEAFF. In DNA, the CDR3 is TGTGCCAGCAGCTTACAGGGTGGGAACACTGAAGCTTTCTTT.

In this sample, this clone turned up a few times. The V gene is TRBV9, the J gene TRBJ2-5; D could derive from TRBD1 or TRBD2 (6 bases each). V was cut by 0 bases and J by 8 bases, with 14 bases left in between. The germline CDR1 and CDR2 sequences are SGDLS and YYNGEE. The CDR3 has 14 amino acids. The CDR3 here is CASSVGSRGDTQYF. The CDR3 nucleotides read TGTGCCAGCAGCGTAGGTTCAAGGGGGGACACCCAGTACTTC.

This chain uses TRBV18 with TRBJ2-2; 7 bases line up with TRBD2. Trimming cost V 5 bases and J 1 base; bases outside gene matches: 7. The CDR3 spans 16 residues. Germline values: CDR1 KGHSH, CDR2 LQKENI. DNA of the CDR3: TGTGCCAGCTCATCAGGGACTATCGGGAACACCGGGGAGCTGTTTTTT. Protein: CASSSGTIGNTGELFF.

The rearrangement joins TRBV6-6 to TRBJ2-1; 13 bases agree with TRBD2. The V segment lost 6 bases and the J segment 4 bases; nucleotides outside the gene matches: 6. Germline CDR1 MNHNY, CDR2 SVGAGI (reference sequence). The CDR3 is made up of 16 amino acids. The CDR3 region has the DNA TGTGCCAGCAGACGACCGACTAGCGGGGGGTACAATGAGCAGTTCTTC. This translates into CASRRPTSGGYNEQFF.

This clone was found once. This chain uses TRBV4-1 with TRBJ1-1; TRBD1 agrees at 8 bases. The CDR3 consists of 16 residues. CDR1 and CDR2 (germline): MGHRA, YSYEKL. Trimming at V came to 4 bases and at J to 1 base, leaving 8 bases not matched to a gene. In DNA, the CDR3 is TGCGCCAGCAGCCGATGGACAGGGTTGACGAACACTGAAGCTTTCTTT. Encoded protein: CASSRWTGLTNTEAFF.

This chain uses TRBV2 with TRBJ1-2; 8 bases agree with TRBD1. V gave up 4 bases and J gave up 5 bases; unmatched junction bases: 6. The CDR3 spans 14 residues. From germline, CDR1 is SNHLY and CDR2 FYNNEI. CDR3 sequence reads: CASSGGRGPYGYTF. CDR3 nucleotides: TGTGCCAGCAGTGGGGGCAGGGGGCCGTATGGCTACACCTTC.

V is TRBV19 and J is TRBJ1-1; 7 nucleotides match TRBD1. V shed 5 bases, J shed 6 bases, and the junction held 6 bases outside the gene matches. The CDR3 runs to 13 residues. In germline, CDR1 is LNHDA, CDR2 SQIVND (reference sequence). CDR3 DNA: TGTGCCAGTAGTTTCACAGGGGATCCTGAAGCTTTCTTT. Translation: CASSFTGDPEAFF.

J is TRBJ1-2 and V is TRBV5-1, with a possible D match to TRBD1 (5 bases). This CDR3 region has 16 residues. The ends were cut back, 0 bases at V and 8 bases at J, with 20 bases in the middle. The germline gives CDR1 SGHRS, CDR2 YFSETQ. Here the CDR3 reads CASSLVQAPGGGGYTF. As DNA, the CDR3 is TGCGCCAGCAGCTTGGTGCAGGCCCCGGGCGGGGGGGGCTACACCTTC.

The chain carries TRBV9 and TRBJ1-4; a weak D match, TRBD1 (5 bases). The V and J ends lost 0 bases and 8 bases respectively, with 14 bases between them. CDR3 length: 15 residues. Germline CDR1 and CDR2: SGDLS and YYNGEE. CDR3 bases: TGTGCCAGCAGCGTAGGAACAGGCCTGGCGGAAAAACTGTTTTTT. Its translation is CASSVGTGLAEKLFF.

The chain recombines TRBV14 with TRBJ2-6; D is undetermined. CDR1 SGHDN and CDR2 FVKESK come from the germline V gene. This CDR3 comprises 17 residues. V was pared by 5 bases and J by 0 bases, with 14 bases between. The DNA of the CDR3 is TGTGCCAGCAGCAGATTGACATTCCCCTCTGGGGCCAACGTCCTGACTTTC. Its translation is CASSRLTFPSGANVLTF.

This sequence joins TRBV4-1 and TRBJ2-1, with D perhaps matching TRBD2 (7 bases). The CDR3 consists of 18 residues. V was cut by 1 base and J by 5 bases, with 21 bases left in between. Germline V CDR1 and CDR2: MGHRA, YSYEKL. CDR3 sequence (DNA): TGCGCCAGCAGCCAAGTCCTCGGGGGGCTCTCGGGTGACAATGAGCAGTTCTTC. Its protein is CASSQVLGGLSGDNEQFF.

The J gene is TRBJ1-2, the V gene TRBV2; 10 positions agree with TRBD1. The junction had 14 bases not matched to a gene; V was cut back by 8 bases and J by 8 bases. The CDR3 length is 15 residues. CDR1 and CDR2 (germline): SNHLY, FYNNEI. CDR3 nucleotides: TGTGCCAGCGGGCGTTCAACCGGGACAGGGGACGGCTACACCTTC. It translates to CASGRSTGTGDGYTF.

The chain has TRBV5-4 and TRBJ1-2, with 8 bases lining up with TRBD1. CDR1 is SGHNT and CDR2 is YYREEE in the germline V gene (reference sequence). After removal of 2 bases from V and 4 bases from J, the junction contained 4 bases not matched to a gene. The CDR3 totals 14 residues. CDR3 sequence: CASSLWTGPYGYTF. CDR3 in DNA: TGTGCCAGCAGCTTATGGACAGGGCCCTATGGCTACACCTTC.

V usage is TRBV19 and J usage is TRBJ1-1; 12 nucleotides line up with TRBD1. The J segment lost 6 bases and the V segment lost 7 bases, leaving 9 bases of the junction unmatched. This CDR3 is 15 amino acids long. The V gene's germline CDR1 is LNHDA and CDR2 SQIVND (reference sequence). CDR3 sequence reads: CASTPGDRGLAEAFF. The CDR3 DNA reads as TGTGCCAGTACACCCGGGGACAGGGGGCTGGCTGAAGCTTTCTTT.

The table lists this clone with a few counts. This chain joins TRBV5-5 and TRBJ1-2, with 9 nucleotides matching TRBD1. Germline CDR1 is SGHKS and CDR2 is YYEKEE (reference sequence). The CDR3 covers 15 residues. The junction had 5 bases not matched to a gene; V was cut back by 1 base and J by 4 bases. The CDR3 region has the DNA TGTGCCAGCAGCTTGACGGGACAGGGTTCCTATGGCTACACCTTC. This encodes CASSLTGQGSYGYTF.

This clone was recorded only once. The CDR3: CASSVGRVANYGYTF. CDR3 nucleotides: TGTGCCAGCAGCGTGGGAAGGGTCGCTAACTATGGCTACACCTTC. V is TRBV9 and J is TRBJ1-2; D call uncertain. Germline V CDR1 and CDR2: SGDLS, YYNGEE. Trimming shortened V by 2 bases and J by 0 bases, and 11 bases separated the two germline ends. The CDR3 is made up of 15 amino acids.

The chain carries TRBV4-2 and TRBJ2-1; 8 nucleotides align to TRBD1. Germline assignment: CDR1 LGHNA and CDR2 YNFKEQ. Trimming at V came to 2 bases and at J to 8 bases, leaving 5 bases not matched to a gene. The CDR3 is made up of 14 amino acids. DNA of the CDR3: TGTGCCAGCAGCCAACTCAGGGGGCAGGATGAGCAGTTCTTC. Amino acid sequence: CASSQLRGQDEQFF.

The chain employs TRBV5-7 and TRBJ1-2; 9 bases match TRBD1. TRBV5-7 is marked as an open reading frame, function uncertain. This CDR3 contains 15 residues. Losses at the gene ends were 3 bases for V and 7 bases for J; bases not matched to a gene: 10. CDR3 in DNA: TGTGCCAGCAGCTCGGGGGACAGGGTGCAGGCTGGCTACACCTTC. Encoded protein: CASSSGDRVQAGYTF.

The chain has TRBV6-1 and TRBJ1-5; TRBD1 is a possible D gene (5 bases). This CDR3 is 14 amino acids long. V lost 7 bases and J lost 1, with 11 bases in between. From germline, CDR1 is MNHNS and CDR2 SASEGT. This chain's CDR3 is CASTPGGSNQPQHF. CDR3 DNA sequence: TGTGCCAGCACCCCGGGGGGGAGCAATCAGCCCCAGCATTTT.

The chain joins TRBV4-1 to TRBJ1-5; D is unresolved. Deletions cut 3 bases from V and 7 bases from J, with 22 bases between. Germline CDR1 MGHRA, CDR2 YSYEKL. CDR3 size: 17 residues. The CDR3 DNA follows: TGCGCCAGCAGCCAGGACTCTGCCTACCGAGCTGGGCAGCCCCAGCATTTT. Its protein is CASSQDSAYRAGQPQHF.